A single TCR beta chain is shown here with its context. The V gene's germline CDR1 is SEHNR and CDR2 FQNEAQ (reference sequence). The V end was cut by 0 bases, the J end by 0 bases, with 8 bases between. The CDR3 covers 16 residues. The data belong to a study of blood T cell repertoires in COVID-19. For the study at large: Samples came from the United States, Italy and Spain, spanning acute and convalescent COVID-19. T cells, B-cell-depleted T cells, or PBMCs provided the cDNA or gDNA that served as material.

The repertoire was sequenced with immunoSEQ multiplex PCR; TCRdb's copy has only in-frame clones and lacks some. The sample shows 200,000 to 250,000 clones, around four fifths of them seen only once. This receptor was taken from a woman over 75 with active or convalescent COVID-19. The rearrangement joins TRBV7-9 to TRBJ1-4; unclear D gene. Sample: peripheral blood. Written as DNA, the CDR3 is TGTGCCAGCAGCTTAGCGGAGGGTCCAACTAATGAAAAACTGTTTTTT. Translated, it gives CASSLAEGPTNEKLFF.